This T cell receptor (beta chain) was retrieved from a study of identical twins. cDNA carried unique molecular identifiers, and a universal primer site was added by template switching. TCRdb reprocessed the 5' RACE reads via MiXCR and lists one record per CDR3 protein. The repertoire holds more than 400,000 distinct CDR3 sequences, with approximately 14% as singletons. The V gene end was trimmed by 5 bases and the J gene end by 4 bases; junction bases not matched to a gene: 8. Germline CDR1 and CDR2: SGHTA and FQGTGA. The CDR3 runs to 15 residues. The table lists this clonotype with a few counts. The sample was also linked to a second study, of yellow fever vaccine responses in identical twins.

Sequencing was carried out using CD4+ T cells sorted from blood. The receptor's source is a woman aged 18-29 years in good health. The V and J genes are TRBV7-3 and TRBJ2-1; the match to TRBD1 covers 7 bases. Here the CDR3 reads CASSSRDSPYNEQFF. CDR3 in DNA: TGTGCCAGCAGCAGCCGGGACAGCCCATACAATGAGCAGTTCTTC. Full variable domain (missing parts from reference TRBV7-3 and TRBJ2-1): GAGVSQTPSNKVTEKGKYVELRCDPISGHTALYWYRQSLGQGPEFLIYFQGTGAADDSGLPNDRFFAVRPEGSVSTLKIQRTERGDSAVYLCASSSRDSPYNEQFFGPGTRLTVL.